This TCR beta chain was identified in a study of beta chain features in type 1 diabetes. Study results and caveats: The influence of HLA type on TCRB rearrangement stayed undetermined. More deletions and fewer insertions at VDJ junctions were found in patients with type 1 diabetes. Moderately but significantly shorter TCRB CDR3s were found in Type 1 diabetes patients in all four CD4+ subsets.

CDR1 LNHDA and CDR2 SQIVND come from the germline V gene (reference sequence). The V gene end was trimmed by 3 bases and the J gene end by 0 bases; junction bases not matched to a gene: 7. This CDR3 has 18 amino acids. The study reverse transcribed the entire isolated RNA, so it sequenced expressed TCRB transcripts. The average read count of naive, central memory and regulatory T cell samples was approximately 3.5 million. This table comes from immunoSEQ multiplex PCR, and its TCRdb copy is limited to in-frame clones, with some not included. The sample carries 240,000 or so clones, 20% recorded once. Regarding this clone: What it binds is not known.

V is TRBV19 and J is TRBJ2-6; TRBD1 aligns across 8 bases. The TCR sequence derives from a woman between 35 and 50 years old with type 1 diabetes. Sequencing input: naive CD4+ T cells from blood. CDR3 amino acids: CASSMLGTGSSGANVLTF. In nucleotides, the CDR3 is TGTGCCAGTAGTATGCTGGGGACAGGCAGCTCTGGGGCCAACGTCCTGACTTTC.